Listed here are 31 T cell receptor beta chains from one sample, sequenced in a study of naive and memory T cell subsets. A UMI-containing oligonucleotide was joined by 3' ligation to the TCR cDNA template. The SP2 primer and nested alpha and beta constant region primers amplified ligated cDNA in four rounds. MiXCR, run by TCRdb on the 5' RACE reads, gives a single entry per CDR3 protein. This sample has 55,000 to 65,000 distinct CDR3 sequences, with more than 6.5% found just once. All receptors derive from a female donor in good health.

This clonotype was seen a handful of times. The V and J genes are TRBV20-1 and TRBJ2-3, with D perhaps assigned TRBD1 or TRBD2 (6 bases each). The CDR3 length is 14 residues. Germline-derived CDR1 and CDR2 are DFQATT and SNEGSKA (reference sequence). V lost 5 bases and J lost 4, with 16 bases in between. CDR3 amino acids: CSAAGGRGADTQYF. DNA for the CDR3: TGCAGTGCTGCCGGGGGCCGAGGGGCAGATACGCAGTATTTT.

This clonotype was seen more than once but under ten times. The chain links TRBV6-5 to TRBJ2-7; TRBD2 is a possible D gene (6 bases). The CDR3 is made up of 14 amino acids. Per germline, CDR1 MNHEY and CDR2 SVGAGI. Trimming stripped 3 bases from V and 5 bases from J, with 14 bases between. CDR3 bases: TGTGCCAGCAGTTATTCACGGGAGACCCACGAGCAGTACTTC. Protein: CASSYSRETHEQYF.

This chain joins TRBV5-1 and TRBJ2-3; TRBD2 is a possible D gene (6 bases). The CDR3 covers 15 residues. V lost 4 bases and J lost 4, with 16 bases in between. Germline values: CDR1 SGHRS, CDR2 YFSETQ. CDR3 protein: CASSPGGAGPDTQYF. The CDR3 bases are TGCGCCAGCAGCCCTGGCGGGGCAGGTCCAGATACGCAGTATTTT.

This clonotype has only a few counts. This chain uses TRBV6-4 with TRBJ1-1; D may be TRBD1 (5 bases). Germline V gives CDR1 MRHNA, CDR2 SNTAGT. Trimming took off 4 bases at V and 2 bases at J, with 17 bases between the two ends. The CDR3 extends over 16 amino acids. The CDR3 loop is CASSAASGKENTEAFF. The CDR3 DNA reads TGTGCCAGCAGTGCTGCTTCAGGGAAGGAAAACACTGAAGCTTTCTTT.

In this sample, this clonotype turned up a few times. This chain uses TRBV20-1 with TRBJ2-5; the match to TRBD1 covers 7 bases. Trimming at V came to 2 bases and at J to 9 bases, leaving 6 bases not matched to a gene. The CDR3 sequence is 12 residues long. Germline V CDR1 and CDR2: DFQATT, SNEGSKA (reference sequence). This chain's CDR3 is CSARLNRGSQYF. The CDR3 nucleotides read TGCAGTGCTAGATTAAACAGGGGATCCCAGTACTTC.

This clonotype was observed a few times. V usage is TRBV27 and J usage is TRBJ2-7, with 8 bases fitting TRBD1. The CDR3 runs to 15 residues. Germline loops: CDR1 MNHEY, CDR2 SMNVEV (reference sequence). The J segment lost 2 bases and the V segment lost 6 bases, leaving 9 bases of the junction unmatched. CDR3 region: CASSLTGTGTYEQYF. CDR3 bases: TGTGCCAGCAGCTTAACCGGGACAGGAACCTACGAGCAGTACTTC.

This clonotype was seen many times. The genes are TRBV20-1 and TRBJ2-6; TRBD2 is a possible D gene (6 bases). The CDR3 has 15 residues. The germline gives CDR1 DFQATT, CDR2 SNEGSKA (reference sequence). V lost 3 bases and J lost 0, with 9 bases in between. CDR3 coding DNA: TGCAGTGCTAGTGTTAGCGGCTCTGGGGCCAACGTCCTGACTTTC. Its translation: CSASVSGSGANVLTF.

In this sample, this clonotype turned up a few times. This chain joins TRBV5-4 and TRBJ2-1; D call uncertain. Per the germline V gene, CDR1 is SGHNT and CDR2 is YYREEE (reference sequence). The CDR3 contains 16 residues. Trimming stripped 3 bases from V and 5 bases from J, with 18 bases between. CDR3 amino acids: CASSSLSSLFDNEQFF. The DNA for the CDR3 is TGTGCCAGCAGCTCACTGAGTAGCCTTTTCGACAATGAGCAGTTCTTC.

This clonotype showed up just a few times. V gene TRBV25-1 combines with J gene TRBJ2-5; the D is unclear. The CDR3 loop spans 14 amino acids. The V gene lost 3 bases and the J gene lost 7 bases, with 15 bases spanning the gap. Germline values: CDR1 MGHDK, CDR2 SYGVNS. The CDR3 DNA reads TGTGCCAGCAGTGATGTCTCTTTCCCGGGGACCCAGTACTTC. Amino acids: CASSDVSFPGTQYF. The full variable domain, with the rest looked up from reference TRBV25-1 and TRBJ2-5, is EADIYQTPRYLVIGTGKKITLECSQTMGHDKMYWYQQDPGMELHLIHYSYGVNSTEKGDLSSESTVSRIRTEHFPLTLESARPSHTSQYLCASSDVSFPGTQYFGPGTRLLVL.

The CDR3: CATSRDQASGGGDTQYF. The CDR3 DNA is TGTGCCACCAGCAGAGATCAGGCTAGCGGGGGGGGAGATACGCAGTATTTT. This rearrangement joins TRBV15 to TRBJ2-3, with 12 bases matching TRBD2. Per germline, CDR1 LNHNV and CDR2 YYDKDF (reference sequence). This CDR3 region has 17 residues. V was clipped by 0 bases and J by 5 bases; unmatched bases: 6.

The rearrangement links TRBV5-1 to TRBJ2-7; perhaps TRBD1 as D (5 bases). V shed 4 bases and J shed 6 bases, with 14 bases lying between them. Germline V gene sequence: CDR1 SGHRS, CDR2 YFSETQ. CDR3 length equals 13 residues. The CDR3 coding sequence is TGCGCCAGCAGCCCGCAGGGTACCTCCGAGCAGTACTTC. This translates into CASSPQGTSEQYF.

The chain joins TRBV20-1 to TRBJ2-7; 9 nucleotides match TRBD2. The germline V gene has CDR1 DFQATT and CDR2 SNEGSKA (reference sequence). J was trimmed by 1 base and V by 0 bases; bases with no gene match: 7. The CDR3 totals 16 residues. The CDR3 spells CSARDHASGESYEQYF. CDR3 coding DNA: TGCAGTGCTAGAGATCATGCTAGCGGGGAATCCTACGAGCAGTACTTC.

V gene TRBV7-6 combines with J gene TRBJ2-5; D perhaps matches TRBD2 (5 bases). The CDR3 has 13 amino acids. Germline-derived CDR1 and CDR2 are SGHVS and FNYEAQ. The germline V and J ends were trimmed by 4 bases and 7 bases, with 13 bases remaining between them. As DNA, the CDR3 is TGTGCCAGCAGCTCAACAGCTGGGAGGACCCAGTACTTC. Amino acid sequence: CASSSTAGRTQYF.

This clonotype was detected many times. The CDR3 bases are TGTGCCAGCAGCCAAGGAAAGCGGGGGAGTTCCAAAAACATTCAGTACTTC. Its protein is CASSQGKRGSSKNIQYF. The chain uses TRBV14 and TRBJ2-4; 8 nucleotides agree with TRBD2. Germline CDR1 reads SGHDN; CDR2 reads FVKESK. V trimming: 1 base; J trimming: 2 bases; junction bases outside the gene matches: 7. The CDR3 has 17 amino acids.

The sample holds many counts of this clonotype. The genes are TRBV2 and TRBJ2-5; 8 positions match TRBD2. The CDR3 consists of 12 residues. Germline CDR1 reads SNHLY; CDR2 reads FYNNEI. V gave up 1 base and J gave up 13 bases; unmatched junction bases: 5. CDR3 in DNA: TGTGCCAGCAGTGAAGGCAGCGGGGGTTGGTACTTC. Encoded protein: CASSEGSGGWYF.

With respect to this clonotype: A read error may be the cause here, since a much bigger clone is one base away. The J gene is TRBJ1-6, the V gene TRBV5-1, with D possibly matching TRBD1 (6 bases). Germline CDR1 reads SGHRS; CDR2 reads YFSETQ. The CDR3 sequence is 17 residues long. The CDR3 is CACSLDTGIHSNSPLHF. The DNA of the CDR3 is TGCGCCTGCAGCTTGGATACAGGGATTCACTCTAATTCACCCCTCCACTTT.

This clonotype was found a few times. V is TRBV28 and J is TRBJ2-1; 14 bases line up with TRBD2. The junction had 10 bases not matched to a gene; V was cut back by 4 bases and J by 8 bases. The CDR3 has 17 residues. Germline V lookup: CDR1 MDHEN, CDR2 SYDVKM. For the CDR3, the DNA is TGTGCCAGCAGTTCATTAGGGACTAGCGGGAGCCGCGATGAGCAGTTCTTC. Amino acids: CASSSLGTSGSRDEQFF.

As regards this clonotype: A read error may explain this, as a much larger clone is one base away. This chain connects TRBV20-1 to TRBJ2-1, with D possibly being TRBD2 (6 bases). The CDR3 runs 14 residues. Germline values: CDR1 DFQATT, CDR2 SNEGSKA (reference sequence). Trimming took off 6 bases at V and 8 bases at J, with 20 bases between the two ends. The CDR3 nucleotides are TGCAGTGCCAAGACTGGCGGGGCCTCAGATGAGCAGTTCTTC. Its translation: CSAKTGGASDEQFF.

This clonotype showed up many times. The chain couples TRBV29-1 to TRBJ1-2; weak D call: TRBD1 (5 bases). The CDR3 runs 16 residues. Trimming shortened V by 1 base and J by 4 bases, and 19 bases separated the two germline ends. Germline CDR1 reads SQVTM; CDR2 reads ANQGSEA. CDR3 DNA: TGCAGCGTTGAAGCCCCCTTTGGGGGAGAGGGCTATGGCTACACCTTC. Encoded protein: CSVEAPFGGEGYGYTF.

This clonotype was seen at least ten times. The chain links TRBV5-6 to TRBJ2-5, with D unresolved. The CDR3 totals 17 residues. CDR1 and CDR2 from the germline V gene are SGHDT and YYEEEE. V dropped 5 bases and J dropped 2 bases, with 22 bases sitting between them. The CDR3 DNA reads as TGTGCCAGCAGGATATGGCGAGGACGGCGAAATCAAGAGACCCAGTACTTC. This translates into CASRIWRGRRNQETQYF.

The table lists this clonotype with a few counts. The chain links TRBV10-3 to TRBJ2-1; D ambiguous. Trimming removed 0 bases at V and 6 bases at J, with 12 bases between. The CDR3 contains 15 residues. Germline CDR1 is ENHRY and CDR2 is SYGVKD. CDR3 loop: CAISESKKSGNEQFF. The CDR3 DNA is TGTGCCATCAGTGAGTCGAAAAAAAGTGGCAATGAGCAGTTCTTC.

With regard to this clonotype: The junction differs from germline at one of its ends, possibly a read error. The chain combines TRBV5-1 with TRBJ2-4, with a possible D match to TRBD2 (6 bases). Germline V gene data show CDR1 as SGHRS and CDR2 as YFSETQ. CDR3 length: 16 residues. The CDR3 nucleotides are TGCGCCAGCGGCTTGGTACCGGCGGGGGCCAAAAACATTCAGTACTTC. Translation gives CASGLVPAGAKNIQYF.

This clonotype was counted ten times or more. The rearrangement uses TRBV5-1 and TRBJ1-4; D perhaps matches TRBD1 (5 bases). Trimming removed 6 bases from V and 2 bases from J, with 11 bases in between. The CDR3 has 14 amino acids. The germline CDR1 and CDR2 sequences are SGHRS and YFSETQ. CDR3 residues: CASNRGSTNEKLFF. The CDR3 region has the DNA TGCGCCAGCAATCGGGGGTCGACTAATGAAAAACTGTTTTTT.

V usage is TRBV2 and J usage is TRBJ2-6; D remains ambiguous. The CDR3 loop spans 15 amino acids. CDR1 and CDR2 from the germline V gene are SNHLY and FYNNEI. V shed 3 bases and J shed 0 bases, with 6 bases lying between them. The CDR3 DNA reads as TGTGCCAGCAGTGATGTCCCCTCTGGGGCCAACGTCCTGACTTTC. Translation gives CASSDVPSGANVLTF.

This clonotype was found many times. The rearrangement uses TRBV14 and TRBJ2-3; 13 bases align to TRBD2. Germline values: CDR1 SGHDN, CDR2 FVKESK. This CDR3 comprises 15 residues. Unmatched junction bases numbered 1, after V lost 4 bases and J lost 3 bases. CDR3 bases: TGTGCCAGCAGCCCGACTAGCGGGAGGACAGATACGCAGTATTTT. This gives the protein CASSPTSGRTDTQYF.

Only a few counts were recorded for this clonotype. V usage is TRBV2 and J usage is TRBJ2-7; 7 positions agree with TRBD1. Germline loops: CDR1 SNHLY, CDR2 FYNNEI. The trim removed 5 bases at V and 4 bases at J, leaving 5 bases unmatched. The CDR3 spans 13 residues. CDR3 in amino acids: CASSTGAAYEQYF. CDR3 sequence (DNA): TGTGCCAGCAGTACAGGGGCGGCGTACGAGCAGTACTTC.

The V and J genes are TRBV5-4 and TRBJ2-1; tentatively, D is TRBD1 (7 bases). CDR1 SGHNT and CDR2 YYREEE come from the germline V gene (reference sequence). V lost 1 base and J lost 3, with 11 bases in between. The length of the CDR3 is 15 residues. The CDR3 DNA sequence: TGTGCCAGCAGCTTGAACAGGGGACTCTACAATGAGCAGTTCTTC. This gives the protein CASSLNRGLYNEQFF.

V usage is TRBV5-1 and J usage is TRBJ2-1; tentative D call: TRBD2 (5 bases). Trimming cost V 1 base and J 6 bases, with 14 bases left between them. Germline V gene lookup returns CDR1 SGHRS and CDR2 YFSETQ. The CDR3 totals 15 residues. CDR3 in amino acids: CASSLRQEVANEQFF. The CDR3, as DNA: TGCGCCAGCAGCTTGAGGCAGGAGGTTGCCAATGAGCAGTTCTTC.

This clonotype occurred many times. This sequence joins TRBV6-5 and TRBJ2-7, with 8 bases identical to TRBD1. The germline CDR1 and CDR2 sequences are MNHEY and SVGAGI. V was clipped by 2 bases and J by 1 base; unmatched bases: 4. This CDR3 is built from 15 residues. CDR3 coding DNA: TGTGCCAGCAGTTACGGACAGGGAATATCCTACGAGCAGTACTTC. This codes for CASSYGQGISYEQYF.

This clonotype was picked up a small number of times. This chain links TRBV6-8 with TRBJ2-1, with 8 positions matching TRBD1. J lost 1 base, V lost 5 bases, and 7 bases had no gene match. This CDR3 is 16 amino acids long. Germline V gene sequence: CDR1 MNHGY, CDR2 SAAAGT. In DNA, the CDR3 is TGTGCCAGCAGTCCTCAAGACAGGGGTTCCTACAATGAGCAGTTCTTC. Translated, it gives CASSPQDRGSYNEQFF.

This clonotype has only a few counts. J is TRBJ1-5 and V is TRBV2; D call uncertain. Deletions cut 4 bases from V and 0 bases from J, with 13 bases between. CDR1 and CDR2 from the germline V gene are SNHLY and FYNNEI. The CDR3 has 16 residues. The CDR3 sequence is CASSGRALYSNQPQHF. The CDR3 bases are TGTGCCAGCAGTGGGCGGGCACTTTATAGCAATCAGCCCCAGCATTTT.